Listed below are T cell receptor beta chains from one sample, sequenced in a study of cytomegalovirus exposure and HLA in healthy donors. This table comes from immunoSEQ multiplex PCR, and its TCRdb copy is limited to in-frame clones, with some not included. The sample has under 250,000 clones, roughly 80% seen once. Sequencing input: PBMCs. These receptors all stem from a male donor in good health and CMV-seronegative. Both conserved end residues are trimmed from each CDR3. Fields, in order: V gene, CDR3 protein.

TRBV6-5 ASSNRGNYGYT
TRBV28 ASSPNFRLAGDQETQY
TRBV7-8 ASSLEGTRVLNEQF
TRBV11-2 ASSLEGTVLGVYEQY
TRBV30 AWGLGVTNEQY
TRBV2 ASSSGRETQY
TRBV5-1 ASSAGLAGAAEQY
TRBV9 ASSPAPGFVAF
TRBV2 ASSRTGIMNTEAF
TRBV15 ATSRRRGEGDEQY
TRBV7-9 ASYLGTSGYNEQF
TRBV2 ASRTTENTEAF
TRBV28 ASSLGGQYGYT
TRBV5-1 ASSLAGTWTRSEHEQF
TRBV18 ASSPAGDRNQPQH
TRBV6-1 ASKTPRGGYEQY
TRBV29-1 SVEDHRVGETQY
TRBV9 ASSGGLAGGYNEQF
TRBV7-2 ASSLETGSGSPLH
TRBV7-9 ASSSEANQPQH
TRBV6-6 ANAAVPNQPQH
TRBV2 ASSVVQGAITDTQY
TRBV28 ASSPRLAGGRFRETQY
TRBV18 ASSSLEGINTEAF
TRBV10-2 ASSTGGNTEKLF
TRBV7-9 SSSSYSDSGANVLT
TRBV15 ATSRGTGNYGYT
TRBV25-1 ASRISGEQY
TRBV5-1 ASSSTGTGDGNTIY
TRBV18 ASSPGTGGLSTNEKLF
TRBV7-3 ASSLRGPSGLLADTQY
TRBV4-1 ASSQEVSGGFSYEQY
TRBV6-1 ASSSGSYEQY
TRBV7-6 ASSSSTGGPGNTIY
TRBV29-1 SVEGSDEQY
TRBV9 ASSLGQGRETQY
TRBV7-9 ASSFAWTEAF
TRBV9 ASSVSQGVGEKLF
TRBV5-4 ASSSGRELGEQY
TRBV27 ASSLILESSYEQY
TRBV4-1 ASSQGTSVTGELF
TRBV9 ASSEGGERYNEQF
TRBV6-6 ASKREGHYNEQF
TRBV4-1 ASSPRWEVSYEQY
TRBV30 AWSLSGQGAGQPQH
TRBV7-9 ASSSLGSNQPQH
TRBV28 ASTPADRRTYEQY
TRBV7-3 ASADYRNTGELF
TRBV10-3 AIGRTGEGTQY
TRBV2 ADSGDGNTIY
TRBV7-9 ASSLNSVNTEAF
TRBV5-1 ASSWRQGSYEQY
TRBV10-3 AISEPGLADGDTQY
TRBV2 ASSPTETGAL
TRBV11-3 ASSRAGDEQY